The table lists the clone carrying this TCR beta chain with a count of one. Donors, healthy HIV-negative adults, lacked recent acute infections or vaccinations. Several immunoSEQ 96-well plates shared each subset's DNA, each plate a replicate. Clones were read by immunoSEQ multiplex PCR, and TCRdb kept only the in-frame ones, dropping some. The data contain some 690,000 clones, around 90% of them singletons. This record belongs to a study of shared clonotypes between healthy human individuals. Across the whole study: The people who gave samples were a couple of women and three men aged 18 to 49.

Sequencing was carried out using memory CD8+ T cells from PBMCs. Subset specified: CD45RO+ cells pooled with CCR7-negative TemRA cells. The receptor comes from a man younger than 30 in good health. Some clones in this sample may be carry-over from other donors' samples.

The CDR3 loop is CASSLDRVEISDTQYF. Written as DNA, the CDR3 is TGTGCCAGCAGCTTGGACCGGGTCGAGATTTCAGATACGCAGTATTTT. The chain joins TRBV5-6 to TRBJ2-3; D call uncertain. Looked up from germline, CDR1 is SGHDT and CDR2 is YYEEEE. Trimming left V 0 bases short and J 4 bases short, with 15 bases between. The CDR3 runs to 16 residues.